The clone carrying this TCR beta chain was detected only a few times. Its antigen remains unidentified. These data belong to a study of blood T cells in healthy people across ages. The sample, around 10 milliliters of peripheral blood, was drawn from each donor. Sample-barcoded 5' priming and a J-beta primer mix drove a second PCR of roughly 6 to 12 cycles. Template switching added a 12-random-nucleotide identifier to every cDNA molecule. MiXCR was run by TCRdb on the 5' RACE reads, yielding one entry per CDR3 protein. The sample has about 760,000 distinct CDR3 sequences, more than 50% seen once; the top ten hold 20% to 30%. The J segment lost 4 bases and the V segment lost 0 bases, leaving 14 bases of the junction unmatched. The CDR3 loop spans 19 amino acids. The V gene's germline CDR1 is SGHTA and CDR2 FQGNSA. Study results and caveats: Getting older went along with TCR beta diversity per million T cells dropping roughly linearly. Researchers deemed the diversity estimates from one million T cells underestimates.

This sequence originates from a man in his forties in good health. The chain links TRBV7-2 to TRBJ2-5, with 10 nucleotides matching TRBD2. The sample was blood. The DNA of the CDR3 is TGTGCCAGCAGCTTAGCACCAGCGGGAGGGCCGACCAAAGGAGAGACCCAGTACTTC. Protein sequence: CASSLAPAGGPTKGETQYF.